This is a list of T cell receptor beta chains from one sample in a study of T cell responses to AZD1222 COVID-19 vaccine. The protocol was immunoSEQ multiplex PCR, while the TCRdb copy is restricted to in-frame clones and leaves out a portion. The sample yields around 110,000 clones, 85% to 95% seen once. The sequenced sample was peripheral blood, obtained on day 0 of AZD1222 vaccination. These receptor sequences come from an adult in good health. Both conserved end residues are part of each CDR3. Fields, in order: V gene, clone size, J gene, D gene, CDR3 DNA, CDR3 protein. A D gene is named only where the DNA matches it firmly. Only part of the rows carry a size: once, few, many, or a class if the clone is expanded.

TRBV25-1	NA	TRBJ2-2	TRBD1	TGTGCCAGCAGTGAGACAGGGTACACCGGGGAGCTGTTTTTT	CASSETGYTGELFF
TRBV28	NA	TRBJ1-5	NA	TGTGCCAGCAGTTTGTCGCAAGGGAATCAGCCCCAGCATTTT	CASSLSQGNQPQHF
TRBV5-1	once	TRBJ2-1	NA	TGCGCCAGCGCCCGGAGCTCCTACAATGAGCAGTTCTTC	CASARSSYNEQFF
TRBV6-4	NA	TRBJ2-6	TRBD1	TGTGCCAGCAGTATCGACAGGGACGGGGCCAACGTCCTGACTTTC	CASSIDRDGANVLTF
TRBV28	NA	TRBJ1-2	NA	TGTGCCAGCAGCCAACACAACTATGGCTACACCTTC	CASSQHNYGYTF
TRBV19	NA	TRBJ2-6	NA	TGTGCCAGTAGTCATCTCCTCTCTGGGGCCAACGTCCTGACTTTC	CASSHLLSGANVLTF
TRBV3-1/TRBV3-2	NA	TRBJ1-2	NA	TGTGCCAGCACCCGTAAGTGGGGGGCGTATGGCTACACCTTC	CASTRKWGAYGYTF
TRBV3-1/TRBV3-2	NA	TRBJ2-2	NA	TGTGCCAGCAGCCAAGATCGAGGAGGGCCTACCGGGGAGCTGTTTTTT	CASSQDRGGPTGELFF
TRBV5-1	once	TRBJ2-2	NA	TGCGCCAGCAGCCCACAACCGGACGACGGGTACACCGGGGAGCTGTTTTTT	CASSPQPDDGYTGELFF
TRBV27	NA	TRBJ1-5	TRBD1	TGTGCCAGCCGTTTTACAGGGGCGGGCAATCAGCCCCAGCATTTT	CASRFTGAGNQPQHF
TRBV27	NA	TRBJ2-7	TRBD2	TGTGCCAGCAGTCCGGGACTAGCGGGCCCGCCGTCCTACGAGCAGTACTTC	CASSPGLAGPPSYEQYF
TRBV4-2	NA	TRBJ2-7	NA	TGTGCCAGCAGCCAAGGGATAAGCAGCGACGAGCAGTACTTC	CASSQGISSDEQYF
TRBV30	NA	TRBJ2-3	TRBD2	TGTGCCTGGAGTGTTCGGGGGGGTGGAGATACGCAGTATTTT	CAWSVRGGGDTQYF
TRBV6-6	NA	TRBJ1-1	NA	TGTGCCAGCAGTTATCCACAGGGTTATGAAGCTTTCTTT	CASSYPQGYEAFF
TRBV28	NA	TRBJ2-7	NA	TGTGCCAGCAGTTTAATCAGGGGCCCTTCCTACGAGCAGTACTTC	CASSLIRGPSYEQYF
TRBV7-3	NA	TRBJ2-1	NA	TGTGCCAGCAGCTCCCTCGAGAGCTCCTACAATGAGCAGTTCTTC	CASSSLESSYNEQFF
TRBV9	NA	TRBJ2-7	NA	TGTGCCAGCAGCGCCGGGGCGGACTCCTACGAGCAGTACTTC	CASSAGADSYEQYF
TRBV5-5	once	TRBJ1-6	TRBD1	TGTGCCAGCAGCTCGTTCGACAGGGATGGCTCACCCCTCCACTTT	CASSSFDRDGSPLHF
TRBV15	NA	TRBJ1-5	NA	TGTGCCACCAGCGGATCAGGGAATCAGCCCCAGCATTTT	CATSGSGNQPQHF
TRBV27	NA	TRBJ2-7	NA	TGTGCCAGCAGTTTAGGGACGTGGGGACACGAGCAGTACTTC	CASSLGTWGHEQYF
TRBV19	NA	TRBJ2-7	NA	TGTGCCAGTAGTTCTCACCTAGGGGGAATGGACGAGCAGTACTTC	CASSSHLGGMDEQYF
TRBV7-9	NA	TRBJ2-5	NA	TGTGCCAGCAGCTTTTGGGCCAGCCAAGAGACCCAGTACTTC	CASSFWASQETQYF
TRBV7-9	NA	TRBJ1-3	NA	TGTGCCAGCAGCTTAGGACGTAGTGGAAACACCATATATTTT	CASSLGRSGNTIYF
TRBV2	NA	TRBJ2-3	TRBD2	TGTGCCAGCACCCCCTATCGGCCTGGACTAGGTTTTTGGTATTTT	CASTPYRPGLGFWYF
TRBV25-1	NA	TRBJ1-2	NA	TGTGCCAGCAGTGAATTTGGACCTCAGTATGGCTACACCTTC	CASSEFGPQYGYTF
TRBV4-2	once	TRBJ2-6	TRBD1	TGTGCCAGCAGCCTCGGGACAGGGGTAGACGTCCTGACTTTC	CASSLGTGVDVLTF
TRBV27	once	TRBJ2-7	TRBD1	TGTGCCAGCAGTTTCGGGACAGGGGGCGCCGAGCAGTACTTC	CASSFGTGGAEQYF